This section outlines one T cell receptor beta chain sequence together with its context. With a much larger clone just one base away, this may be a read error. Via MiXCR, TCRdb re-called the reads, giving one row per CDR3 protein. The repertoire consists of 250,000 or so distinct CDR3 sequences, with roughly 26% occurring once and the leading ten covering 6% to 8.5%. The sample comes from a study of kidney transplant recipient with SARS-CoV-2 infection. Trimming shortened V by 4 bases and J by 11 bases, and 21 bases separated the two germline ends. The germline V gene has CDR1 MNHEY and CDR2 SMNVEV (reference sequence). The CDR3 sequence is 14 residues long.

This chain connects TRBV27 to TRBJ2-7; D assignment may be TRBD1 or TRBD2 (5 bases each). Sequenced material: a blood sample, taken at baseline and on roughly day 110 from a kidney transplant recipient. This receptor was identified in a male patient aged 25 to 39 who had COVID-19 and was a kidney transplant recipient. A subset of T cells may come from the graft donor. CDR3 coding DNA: TGTGCCAGCAGTTCCCCCGCCTTGAAGCAGGGAGAGTACTTC. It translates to CASSSPALKQGEYF.